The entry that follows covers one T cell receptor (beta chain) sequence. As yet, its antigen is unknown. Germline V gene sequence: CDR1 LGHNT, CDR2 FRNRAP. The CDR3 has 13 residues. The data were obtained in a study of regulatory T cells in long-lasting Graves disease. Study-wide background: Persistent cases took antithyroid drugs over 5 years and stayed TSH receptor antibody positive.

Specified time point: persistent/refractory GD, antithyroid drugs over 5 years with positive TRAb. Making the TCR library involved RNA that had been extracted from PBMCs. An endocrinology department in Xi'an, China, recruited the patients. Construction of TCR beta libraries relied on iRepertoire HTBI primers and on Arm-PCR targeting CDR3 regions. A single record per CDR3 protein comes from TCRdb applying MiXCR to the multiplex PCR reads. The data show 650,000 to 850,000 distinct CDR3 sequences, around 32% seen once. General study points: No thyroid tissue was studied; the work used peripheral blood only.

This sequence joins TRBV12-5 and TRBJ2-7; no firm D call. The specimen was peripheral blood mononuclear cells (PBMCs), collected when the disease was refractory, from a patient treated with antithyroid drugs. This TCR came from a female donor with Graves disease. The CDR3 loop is CGCRRTWSHEQYF. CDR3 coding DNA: TGTGGATGCCGGCGGACCTGGAGCCACGAGCAGTACTTC.